The clone carrying this T cell receptor beta chain showed up many times. The antigen remains undetermined. Germline CDR1 MDHEN, CDR2 SYDVKM. This CDR3 has 14 residues. Trimming shortened V by 6 bases and J by 0 bases, and 11 bases separated the two germline ends. The sample belongs to a study of T cells in Graves' hyperthyroidism and ophthalmopathy. Amplified TCR beta CDR3 regions came from RNA transcripts. First-round RT-PCR with HTBI primers amplified the TCR CDR3 region. MiXCR was run by TCRdb on the multiplex PCR reads, yielding one entry per CDR3 protein. The table has fewer than 450,000 distinct CDR3 sequences, 17% seen once. Regarding the study as a whole: The model identified upcoming ophthalmopathy a median around 7.1 months ahead of onset.

Input material: blood. This TCR came from a woman aged 25 to 39 with Graves' hyperthyroidism that later progressed to Graves' ophthalmopathy. The chain joins TRBV28 to TRBJ1-2; no clear D. The CDR3 DNA sequence: TGTGCCAGCAGCCCGGCGCCCGCTAACTATGGCTACACCTTC. Protein product: CASSPAPANYGYTF.